A selection of T cell receptor beta chains follows, all from one sample in a study of blood T cell repertoires in COVID-19. Profiling relied on immunoSEQ multiplex PCR, and the TCRdb table lists in-frame clones only, not all of them. The sample lists over 150,000 clones; around 86% were seen once. The sequenced sample was peripheral blood. These receptor sequences come from a middle-aged man with active or convalescent COVID-19. The CDR3 runs from the conserved cysteine through the conserved F or W. The order of the fields is CDR3 protein, CDR3 DNA, J gene, D gene, clone size, V gene. A D gene is named only where the DNA matches it firmly. The size field is filled for only some rows; it gives once, few, many or a size class.

CDR3aa: CASSHQPGTAKAYEQYF; CDR3nt: TGTGCCAGCAGCCATCAGCCCGGGACAGCCAAAGCCTACGAGCAGTACTTC; j_gene: TRBJ2-7; d_gene: TRBD1; abundance: .; v_gene: TRBV27
CDR3aa: CASSLRQFEAFF; CDR3nt: TGTGCCAGCAGTTTACGACAGTTTGAAGCTTTCTTT; j_gene: TRBJ1-1; d_gene: .; abundance: .; v_gene: TRBV12-3/TRBV12-4
CDR3aa: CASSYGTANSPLHF; CDR3nt: TGTGCCAGCAGCTACGGGACAGCTAATTCACCCCTCCACTTT; j_gene: TRBJ1-6; d_gene: TRBD1; abundance: few; v_gene: TRBV11-3
CDR3aa: CASTDRGFTYEQYF; CDR3nt: TGTGCCAGCACTGACAGGGGCTTTACCTACGAGCAGTACTTC; j_gene: TRBJ2-7; d_gene: TRBD1; abundance: .; v_gene: TRBV6-6
CDR3aa: CASSQAGQYYGYTF; CDR3nt: TGCGCCAGCAGCCAAGCCGGACAGTACTATGGCTACACCTTC; j_gene: TRBJ1-2; d_gene: .; abundance: .; v_gene: TRBV4-3
CDR3aa: CASSQTGQNTEAFF; CDR3nt: TGTGCCAGCAGCCAAACGGGACAGAACACTGAAGCTTTCTTT; j_gene: TRBJ1-1; d_gene: .; abundance: .; v_gene: TRBV3-1/TRBV3-2
CDR3aa: CASSGATDTQYF; CDR3nt: TGTGCCAGCTCAGGCGCTACAGATACGCAGTATTTT; j_gene: TRBJ2-3; d_gene: .; abundance: once; v_gene: TRBV2
CDR3aa: CASKGDRAFGNTIYF; CDR3nt: TGTGCCAGCAAGGGGGATAGGGCATTTGGAAACACCATATATTTT; j_gene: TRBJ1-3; d_gene: .; abundance: .; v_gene: TRBV3-1/TRBV3-2
CDR3aa: CASSWVPEDEQFF; CDR3nt: TGCGCCAGCAGCTGGGTACCGGAGGATGAGCAGTTCTTC; j_gene: TRBJ2-1; d_gene: .; abundance: .; v_gene: TRBV5-1
CDR3aa: CASRPGTGGREKLFF; CDR3nt: TGTGCCAGCAGACCCGGAACAGGGGGAAGGGAAAAACTGTTTTTT; j_gene: TRBJ1-4; d_gene: TRBD1; abundance: few; v_gene: TRBV6-5
CDR3aa: CASSLSGGRGETQYF; CDR3nt: TGTGCCAGCAGCTTATCGGGGGGCCGGGGAGAGACCCAGTACTTC; j_gene: TRBJ2-5; d_gene: .; abundance: .; v_gene: TRBV7-3
CDR3aa: CASSTERQVTDTQYF; CDR3nt: TGTGCCAGCAGCACAGAGAGACAGGTAACAGATACGCAGTATTTT; j_gene: TRBJ2-3; d_gene: .; abundance: .; v_gene: TRBV7-9
CDR3aa: CANQTGKETQYF; CDR3nt: TGTGCCAACCAGACAGGGAAAGAGACCCAGTACTTC; j_gene: TRBJ2-5; d_gene: TRBD1; abundance: .; v_gene: TRBV28
CDR3aa: CASRDDRTSPLHF; CDR3nt: TGCGCCAGCAGGGACGACAGAACTTCACCCCTCCACTTT; j_gene: TRBJ1-6; d_gene: .; abundance: .; v_gene: TRBV5-1
CDR3aa: CASSTGKKDGYTF; CDR3nt: TGTGCCAGCAGTACAGGGAAAAAGGATGGCTACACCTTC; j_gene: TRBJ1-2; d_gene: .; abundance: .; v_gene: TRBV6-5
CDR3aa: CASRVVAGGRETQYF; CDR3nt: TGCGCCAGCAGGGTCGTAGCGGGGGGTCGGGAGACCCAGTACTTC; j_gene: TRBJ2-5; d_gene: TRBD2; abundance: .; v_gene: TRBV5-1
CDR3aa: CASSSLLQGRNSPLHF; CDR3nt: TGTGCCAGCAGCTCACTATTACAGGGCCGGAATTCACCCCTCCACTTT; j_gene: TRBJ1-6; d_gene: .; abundance: .; v_gene: TRBV11-2
CDR3aa: CANGDSMNTEAFF; CDR3nt: TGTGCCAACGGGGACAGCATGAACACTGAAGCTTTCTTT; j_gene: TRBJ1-1; d_gene: TRBD1; abundance: .; v_gene: TRBV2
CDR3aa: CASSLSGEKLFF; CDR3nt: TGTGCCAGCAGCCTCTCAGGGGAAAAACTGTTTTTT; j_gene: TRBJ1-4; d_gene: .; abundance: .; v_gene: TRBV6-6
CDR3aa: CAISAFGDTNTGELFF; CDR3nt: TGTGCCATCAGTGCGTTCGGGGACACGAACACCGGGGAGCTGTTTTTT; j_gene: TRBJ2-2; d_gene: .; abundance: .; v_gene: TRBV10-3
CDR3aa: CASIPTGAYGYTF; CDR3nt: TGTGCCAGTATTCCGACAGGGGCCTATGGCTACACCTTC; j_gene: TRBJ1-2; d_gene: TRBD1; abundance: .; v_gene: TRBV19
CDR3aa: CASSLAGGASINEQYF; CDR3nt: TGCGCCAGCAGCTTGGCAGGGGGCGCTTCGATCAACGAGCAGTACTTC; j_gene: TRBJ2-7; d_gene: TRBD1; abundance: .; v_gene: TRBV5-1
CDR3aa: CASSRTETNEKLFF; CDR3nt: TGCGCCAGCAGCCGCACAGAAACTAATGAAAAACTGTTTTTT; j_gene: TRBJ1-4; d_gene: .; abundance: .; v_gene: TRBV5-1
CDR3aa: CASSPETGDDTEAFF; CDR3nt: TGTGCCAGCAGCCCAGAGACAGGGGATGATACTGAAGCTTTCTTT; j_gene: TRBJ1-1; d_gene: TRBD1; abundance: .; v_gene: TRBV5-6
CDR3aa: CASSKKKEGPGQHLDYTF; CDR3nt: TGTGCCAGCAGCAAAAAGAAAGAAGGGCCGGGACAGCACCTTGACTACACCTTC; j_gene: TRBJ1-2; d_gene: .; abundance: .; v_gene: TRBV21-1
CDR3aa: CASSEPYMAQYF; CDR3nt: TGTGCCAGCAGCGAGCCCTATATGGCGCAGTATTTT; j_gene: TRBJ2-3; d_gene: .; abundance: .; v_gene: TRBV7-2
CDR3aa: CASSEQGATNEKLFF; CDR3nt: TGTGCCAGCAGTGAACAGGGGGCAACTAATGAAAAACTGTTTTTT; j_gene: TRBJ1-4; d_gene: TRBD1; abundance: .; v_gene: TRBV2
CDR3aa: CASSARQGAGANVLTF; CDR3nt: TGTGCCAGCAGTGCAAGACAGGGGGCTGGGGCCAACGTCCTGACTTTC; j_gene: TRBJ2-6; d_gene: TRBD1; abundance: .; v_gene: TRBV25-1
CDR3aa: CASSEPSVLNTEAFF; CDR3nt: TGTGCCAGCAGTGAACCTTCTGTTCTGAACACTGAAGCTTTCTTT; j_gene: TRBJ1-1; d_gene: .; abundance: .; v_gene: TRBV6-1
CDR3aa: CATSDTGTGSYGYTF; CDR3nt: TGTGCCACCAGTGATACGGGGACAGGGAGCTATGGCTACACCTTC; j_gene: TRBJ1-2; d_gene: TRBD1; abundance: .; v_gene: TRBV24-1
CDR3aa: CASSVARRQDTSYEQYF; CDR3nt: TGTGCCAGCAGCGTAGCCCGAAGACAGGATACATCCTACGAGCAGTACTTC; j_gene: TRBJ2-7; d_gene: .; abundance: .; v_gene: TRBV9
CDR3aa: CASSAPRASPNTDTQYF; CDR3nt: TGTGCCAGTAGTGCACCCAGGGCCTCCCCTAACACAGATACGCAGTATTTT; j_gene: TRBJ2-3; d_gene: .; abundance: .; v_gene: TRBV19
CDR3aa: CATSRLSDSYEQYF; CDR3nt: TGTGCCACCAGCAGACTTAGTGACAGCTACGAGCAGTACTTC; j_gene: TRBJ2-7; d_gene: .; abundance: .; v_gene: TRBV15
CDR3aa: CASSLAPPGAALEQYF; CDR3nt: TGCGCCAGCAGCTTGGCCCCCCCAGGAGCGGCCCTCGAGCAGTACTTC; j_gene: TRBJ2-7; d_gene: .; abundance: .; v_gene: TRBV5-1
CDR3aa: CASSEGVRDEQFF; CDR3nt: TGTGCCAGCAGTGAAGGTGTCAGGGATGAGCAGTTCTTC; j_gene: TRBJ2-1; d_gene: .; abundance: .; v_gene: TRBV2
CDR3aa: CASSAGTENYGYTF; CDR3nt: TGTGCCAGCAGTGCGGGGACAGAGAACTATGGCTACACCTTC; j_gene: TRBJ1-2; d_gene: TRBD1; abundance: .; v_gene: TRBV28
CDR3aa: CASSWARNTEAFF; CDR3nt: TGTGCCAGCAGTTGGGCCAGGAACACTGAAGCTTTCTTT; j_gene: TRBJ1-1; d_gene: .; abundance: .; v_gene: TRBV27
CDR3aa: CASSLSRDRGNSPLHF; CDR3nt: TGCGCCAGCAGCTTATCCCGGGACAGGGGTAATTCACCCCTCCACTTT; j_gene: TRBJ1-6; d_gene: TRBD1; abundance: few; v_gene: TRBV5-1
CDR3aa: CASSLDLSSYNEQFF; CDR3nt: TGTGCCAGCAGCTTAGATCTTAGCTCCTACAATGAGCAGTTCTTC; j_gene: TRBJ2-1; d_gene: .; abundance: .; v_gene: TRBV11-3
CDR3aa: CASSPSGGETQYF; CDR3nt: TGCGCCAGCAGCCCCAGTGGCGGGGAGACCCAGTACTTC; j_gene: TRBJ2-5; d_gene: .; abundance: .; v_gene: TRBV5-1
CDR3aa: CSVTQGTTNEKLFF; CDR3nt: TGCAGCGTTACACAGGGAACAACTAATGAAAAACTGTTTTTT; j_gene: TRBJ1-4; d_gene: .; abundance: few; v_gene: TRBV29-1
CDR3aa: CASSESQGYGANVLTF; CDR3nt: TGTGCCAGCAGCGAATCCCAGGGTTACGGGGCCAACGTCCTGACTTTC; j_gene: TRBJ2-6; d_gene: .; abundance: .; v_gene: TRBV6-1
CDR3aa: CASSLADSLVSPLHF; CDR3nt: TGTGCCAGCAGCTTGGCGGACAGTTTGGTCTCACCCCTCCACTTT; j_gene: TRBJ1-6; d_gene: .; abundance: .; v_gene: TRBV7-2
CDR3aa: CASSHAGTGAGQGKLFF; CDR3nt: TGCGCCAGCAGCCACGCCGGGACAGGGGCCGGACAAGGAAAACTGTTTTTT; j_gene: TRBJ1-4; d_gene: TRBD1; abundance: .; v_gene: TRBV4-1
CDR3aa: CASSPGTAYGYTF; CDR3nt: TGTGCCAGCAGCCCTGGGACAGCCTATGGCTACACCTTC; j_gene: TRBJ1-2; d_gene: TRBD1; abundance: .; v_gene: TRBV7-3
CDR3aa: CASSEMRIASDTQYF; CDR3nt: TGTGCCAGCAGTGAAATGCGGATAGCGTCAGATACGCAGTATTTT; j_gene: TRBJ2-3; d_gene: .; abundance: few; v_gene: TRBV2
CDR3aa: CASTGQGAGGYTF; CDR3nt: TGTGCCAGCACCGGACAGGGGGCTGGAGGCTACACCTTC; j_gene: TRBJ1-2; d_gene: TRBD1; abundance: .; v_gene: TRBV27
CDR3aa: CASSLISGGSNSPLHF; CDR3nt: TGCGCCAGCAGCTTAATATCGGGAGGGAGTAATTCACCCCTCCACTTT; j_gene: TRBJ1-6; d_gene: .; abundance: .; v_gene: TRBV5-1
CDR3aa: CASSGDLTGLYGYTF; CDR3nt: TGTGCCAGCAGTGGCGACCTGACAGGGCTCTATGGCTACACCTTC; j_gene: TRBJ1-2; d_gene: TRBD1; abundance: once; v_gene: TRBV28
CDR3aa: CSVDAGGTEAFF; CDR3nt: TGCAGCGTTGATGCAGGGGGCACTGAAGCTTTCTTT; j_gene: TRBJ1-1; d_gene: TRBD1; abundance: .; v_gene: TRBV29-1
CDR3aa: CASGDRGRDQPQHF; CDR3nt: TGTGCCAGTGGGGACAGGGGGCGAGATCAGCCCCAGCATTTT; j_gene: TRBJ1-5; d_gene: TRBD1; abundance: .; v_gene: TRBV19
CDR3aa: CASSLKAGRLNSPLHF; CDR3nt: TGTGCCAGCAGCTTAAAGGCTGGCAGGCTTAATTCACCCCTCCACTTT; j_gene: TRBJ1-6; d_gene: .; abundance: .; v_gene: TRBV11-2
CDR3aa: CASSLPGTGEAEQYF; CDR3nt: TGTGCCAGCAGCTTACCCGGGACAGGGGAGGCCGAGCAGTACTTC; j_gene: TRBJ2-7; d_gene: TRBD1; abundance: .; v_gene: TRBV5-5
CDR3aa: CASSGGGVGWSPLHF; CDR3nt: TGTGCCAGCAGCGGTGGGGGCGTCGGTTGGTCACCCCTCCACTTT; j_gene: TRBJ1-6; d_gene: .; abundance: .; v_gene: TRBV5-6
CDR3aa: CASSQGTMGYGYTF; CDR3nt: TGTGCCAGCAGCCAGGGGACAATGGGCTATGGCTACACCTTC; j_gene: TRBJ1-2; d_gene: .; abundance: .; v_gene: TRBV13
CDR3aa: CASSPGTGASGNTIYF; CDR3nt: TGTGCCAGCTCACCAGGGACAGGCGCCTCTGGAAACACCATATATTTT; j_gene: TRBJ1-3; d_gene: TRBD1; abundance: .; v_gene: TRBV18
CDR3aa: CASSSSVAGLNNEQFF; CDR3nt: TGCGCCAGCAGCTCCTCGGTAGCGGGGTTGAACAATGAGCAGTTCTTC; j_gene: TRBJ2-1; d_gene: TRBD2; abundance: .; v_gene: TRBV5-1
CDR3aa: CATSGGTGGASGYTF; CDR3nt: TGTGCCACCAGTGGTGGGACAGGGGGCGCGAGTGGCTACACCTTC; j_gene: TRBJ1-2; d_gene: TRBD1; abundance: .; v_gene: TRBV24-1